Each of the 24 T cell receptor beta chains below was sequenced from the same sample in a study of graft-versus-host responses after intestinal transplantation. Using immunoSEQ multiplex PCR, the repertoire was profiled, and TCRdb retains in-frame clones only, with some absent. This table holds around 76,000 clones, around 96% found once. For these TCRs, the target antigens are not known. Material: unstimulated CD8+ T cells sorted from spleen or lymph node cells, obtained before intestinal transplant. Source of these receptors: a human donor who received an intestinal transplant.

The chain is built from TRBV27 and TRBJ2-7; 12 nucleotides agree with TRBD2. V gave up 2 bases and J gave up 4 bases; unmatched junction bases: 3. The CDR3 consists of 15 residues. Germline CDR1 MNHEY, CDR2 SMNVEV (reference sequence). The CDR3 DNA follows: TGTGCCAGCAGTTTAGGACTAGCGGGACCTTACGAGCAGTACTTC. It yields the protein CASSLGLAGPYEQYF.

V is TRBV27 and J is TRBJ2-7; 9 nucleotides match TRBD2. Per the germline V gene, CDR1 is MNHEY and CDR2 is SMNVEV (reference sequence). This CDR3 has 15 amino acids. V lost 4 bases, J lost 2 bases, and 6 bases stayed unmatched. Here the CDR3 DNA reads TGTGCCAGCAGTTCCCTAGCGGGACCACCCTACGAGCAGTACTTC. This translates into CASSSLAGPPYEQYF.

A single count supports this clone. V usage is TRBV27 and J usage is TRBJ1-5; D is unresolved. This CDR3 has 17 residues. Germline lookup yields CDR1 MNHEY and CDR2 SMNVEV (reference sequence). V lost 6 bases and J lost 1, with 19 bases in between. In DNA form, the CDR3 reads TGTGCCAGCAGCCCTGCCTTTCATGCGGCAAGCAATCAGCCCCAGCATTTT. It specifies CASSPAFHAASNQPQHF.

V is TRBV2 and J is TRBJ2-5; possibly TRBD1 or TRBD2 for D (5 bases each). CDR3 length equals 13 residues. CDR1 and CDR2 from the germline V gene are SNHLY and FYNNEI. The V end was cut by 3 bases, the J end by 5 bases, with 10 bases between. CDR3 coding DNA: TGTGCCAGCAGTGAGGGGCCGGGGGAGACCCAGTACTTC. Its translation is CASSEGPGETQYF. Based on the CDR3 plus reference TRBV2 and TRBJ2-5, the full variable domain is EPEVTQTPSHQVTQMGQEVILRCVPISNHLYFYWYRQILGQKVEFLVSFYNNEISEKSEIFDDQFSVERPDGSNFTLKIRSTKLEDSAMYFCASSEGPGETQYFGPGTRLLVL.

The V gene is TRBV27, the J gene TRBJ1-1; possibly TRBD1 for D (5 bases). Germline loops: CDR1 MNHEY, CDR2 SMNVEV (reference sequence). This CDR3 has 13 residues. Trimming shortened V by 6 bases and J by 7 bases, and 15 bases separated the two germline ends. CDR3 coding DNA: TGTGCCAGCAGACATCCAAACGGGGGTGAAGCTTTCTTT. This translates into CASRHPNGGEAFF.

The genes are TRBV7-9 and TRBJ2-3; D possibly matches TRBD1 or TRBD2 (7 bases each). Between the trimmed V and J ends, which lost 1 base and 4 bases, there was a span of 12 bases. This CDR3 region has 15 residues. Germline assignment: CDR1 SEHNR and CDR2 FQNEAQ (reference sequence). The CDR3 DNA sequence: TGTGCCAGCAGCTTAGAGCAGGGGGGGTCAGATACGCAGTATTTT. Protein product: CASSLEQGGSDTQYF.

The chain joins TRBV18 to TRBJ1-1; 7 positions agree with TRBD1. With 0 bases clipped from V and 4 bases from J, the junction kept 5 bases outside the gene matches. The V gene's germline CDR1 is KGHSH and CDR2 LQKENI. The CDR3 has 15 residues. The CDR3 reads CASSPPAGGGTEAFF. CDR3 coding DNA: TGTGCCAGCTCACCACCCGCAGGGGGGGGCACTGAAGCTTTCTTT.

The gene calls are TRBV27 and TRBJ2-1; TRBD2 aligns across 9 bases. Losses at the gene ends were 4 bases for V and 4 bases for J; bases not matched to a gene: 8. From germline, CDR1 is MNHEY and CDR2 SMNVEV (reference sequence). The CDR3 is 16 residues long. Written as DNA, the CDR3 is TGTGCCAGCAGTTCCCCCTTAGCGGGAGAATACAATGAGCAGTTCTTC. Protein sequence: CASSSPLAGEYNEQFF.

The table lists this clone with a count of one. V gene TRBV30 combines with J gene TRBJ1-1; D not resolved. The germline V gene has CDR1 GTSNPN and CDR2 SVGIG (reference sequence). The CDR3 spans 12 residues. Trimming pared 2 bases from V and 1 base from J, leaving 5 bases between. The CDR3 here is CAWSSSNTEAFF. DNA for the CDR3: TGTGCCTGGAGTTCCTCGAACACTGAAGCTTTCTTT.

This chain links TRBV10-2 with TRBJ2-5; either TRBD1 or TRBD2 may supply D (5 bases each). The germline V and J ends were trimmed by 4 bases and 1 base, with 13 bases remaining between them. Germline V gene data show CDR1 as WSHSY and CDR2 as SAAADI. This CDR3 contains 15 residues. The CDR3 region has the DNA TGCGCCAGCAGTGGGGGCGGAGGCCCCCAAGAGACCCAGTACTTC. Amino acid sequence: CASSGGGGPQETQYF.

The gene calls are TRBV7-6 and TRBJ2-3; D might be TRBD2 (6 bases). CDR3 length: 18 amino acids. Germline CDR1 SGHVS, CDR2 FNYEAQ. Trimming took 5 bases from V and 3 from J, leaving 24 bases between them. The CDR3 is CASSPSEGTVLTTDTQYF. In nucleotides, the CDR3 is TGTGCCAGCAGCCCTAGCGAAGGTACCGTGCTCACTACAGATACGCAGTATTTT.

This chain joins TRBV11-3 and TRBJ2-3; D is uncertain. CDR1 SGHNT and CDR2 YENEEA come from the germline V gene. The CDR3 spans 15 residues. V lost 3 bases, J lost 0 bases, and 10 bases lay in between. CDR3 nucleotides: TGTGCCAGCAGCTTCGGTCCCTCTAGCACAGATACGCAGTATTTT. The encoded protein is CASSFGPSSTDTQYF.

CDR3 sequence: CASSVAKQGGNEQFF. CDR3 coding DNA: TGTGCCAGCAGCGTAGCGAAACAGGGCGGTAATGAGCAGTTCTTC. The chain couples TRBV9 to TRBJ2-1; possible D gene TRBD1, 6 bases. The germline V gene encodes CDR1 SGDLS and CDR2 YYNGEE. The CDR3 is made up of 15 amino acids. V lost 0 bases and J 7 bases, leaving 14 bases between the germline ends.

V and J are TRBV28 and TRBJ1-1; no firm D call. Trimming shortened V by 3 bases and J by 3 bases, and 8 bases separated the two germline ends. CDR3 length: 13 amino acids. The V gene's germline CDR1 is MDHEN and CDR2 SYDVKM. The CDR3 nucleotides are TGTGCCAGCAGTTTCCCCCCCGACACTGAAGCTTTCTTT. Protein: CASSFPPDTEAFF. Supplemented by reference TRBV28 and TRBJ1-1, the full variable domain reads DVKVTQSSRYLVKRTGEKVFLECVQDMDHENMFWYRQDPGLGLRLIYFSYDVKMKEKGDIPEGYSVSREKKERFSLILESASTNQTSMYLCASSFPPDTEAFFGQGTRLTVV.

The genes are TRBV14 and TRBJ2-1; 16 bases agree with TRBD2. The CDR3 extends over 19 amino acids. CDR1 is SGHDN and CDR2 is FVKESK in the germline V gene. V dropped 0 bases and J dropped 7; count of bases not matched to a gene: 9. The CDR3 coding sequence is TGTGCCAGCAGCCAAGATCAGGGACTAGCGGGAGGGCCGCGGAATGAGCAGTTCTTC. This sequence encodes CASSQDQGLAGGPRNEQFF.

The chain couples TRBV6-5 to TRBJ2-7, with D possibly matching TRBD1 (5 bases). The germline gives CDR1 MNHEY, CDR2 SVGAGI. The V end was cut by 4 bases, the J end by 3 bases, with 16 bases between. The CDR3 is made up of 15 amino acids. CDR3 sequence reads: CASSFSSPGFYEQYF. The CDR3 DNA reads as TGTGCCAGCAGTTTCAGCTCGCCAGGGTTCTACGAGCAGTACTTC.

The CDR3 is CASSDNGEQYF. CDR3 DNA: TGTGCCAGCAGTGACAACGGCGAGCAGTACTTC. The chain links TRBV2 to TRBJ2-7; D is unresolved. This CDR3 region has 11 residues. CDR1 and CDR2 (germline): SNHLY, FYNNEI. Trimming cost V 3 bases and J 6 bases, with 6 bases left between them.

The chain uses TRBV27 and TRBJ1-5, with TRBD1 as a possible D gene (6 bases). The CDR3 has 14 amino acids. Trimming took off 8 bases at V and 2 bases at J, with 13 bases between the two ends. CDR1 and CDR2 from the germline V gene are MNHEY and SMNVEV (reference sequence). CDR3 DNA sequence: TGTGCCAGCCGAGGGGGAGAAGGCAATCAGCCCCAGCATTTT. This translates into CASRGGEGNQPQHF.

The CDR3 spells CSVEDSGEQHF. Here the CDR3 DNA reads TGCAGCGTTGAAGATTCGGGGGAACAGCATTTT. The genes are TRBV29-1 and TRBJ1-5; D might be TRBD1 (5 bases). V gave up 0 bases and J gave up 13 bases, with 10 bases separating them. Germline assignment: CDR1 SQVTM and CDR2 ANQGSEA. This CDR3 is built from 11 residues. Using reference TRBV29-1 and TRBJ1-5 for the parts outside the CDR3, the full variable domain is SAVISQKPSRDICQRGTSLTIQCQVDSQVTMMFWYRQQPGQSLTLIATANQGSEATYESGFVIDKFPISRPNLTFSTLTVSNMSPEDSSIYLCSVEDSGEQHFGDGTRLSIL.

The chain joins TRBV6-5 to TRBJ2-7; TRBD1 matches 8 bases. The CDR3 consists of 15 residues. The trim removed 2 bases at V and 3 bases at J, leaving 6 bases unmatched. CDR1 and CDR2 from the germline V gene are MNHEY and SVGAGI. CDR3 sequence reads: CASSYDGQGHYEQYF. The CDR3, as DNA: TGTGCCAGCAGTTACGATGGACAGGGCCACTACGAGCAGTACTTC.

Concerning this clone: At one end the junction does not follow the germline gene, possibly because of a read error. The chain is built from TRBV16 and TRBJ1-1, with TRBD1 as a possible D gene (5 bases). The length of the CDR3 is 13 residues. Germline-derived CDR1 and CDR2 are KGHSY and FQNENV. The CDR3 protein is CASSREVGTESFF. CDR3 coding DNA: TGTGCCAGCAGCCGCGAAGTCGGGACTGAATCTTTCTTT.

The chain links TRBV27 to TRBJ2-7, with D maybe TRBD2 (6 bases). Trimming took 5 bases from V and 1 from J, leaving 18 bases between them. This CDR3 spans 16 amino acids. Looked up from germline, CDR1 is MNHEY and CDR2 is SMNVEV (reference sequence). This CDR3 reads CASSAAAGSFSYEQYF. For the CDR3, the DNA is TGTGCCAGCAGTGCCGCGGCGGGGTCCTTTTCCTACGAGCAGTACTTC.

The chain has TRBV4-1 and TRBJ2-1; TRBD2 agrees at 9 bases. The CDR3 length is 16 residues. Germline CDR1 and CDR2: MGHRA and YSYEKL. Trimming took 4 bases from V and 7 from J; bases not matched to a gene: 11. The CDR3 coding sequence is TGCGCCAGCAGCCCAGATCTAGCGGGGCCTTATAATGAGCAGTTCTTC. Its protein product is CASSPDLAGPYNEQFF.

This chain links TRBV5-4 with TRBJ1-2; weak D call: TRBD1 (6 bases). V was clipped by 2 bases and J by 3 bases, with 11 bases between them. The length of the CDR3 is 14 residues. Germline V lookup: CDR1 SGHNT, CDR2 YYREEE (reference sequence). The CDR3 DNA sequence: TGTGCCAGCAGCTTTTGGGGGGCGGACTATGGCTACACCTTC. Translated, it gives CASSFWGADYGYTF. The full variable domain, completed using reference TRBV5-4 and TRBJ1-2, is ETGVTQSPTHLIKTRGQQVTLRCSSQSGHNTVSWYQQALGQGPQFIFQYYREEENGRGNFPPRFSGLQFPNYSSELNVNALELDDSALYLCASSFWGADYGYTFGSGTRLTVV.